One sample yielded the 13 T cell receptor beta chains listed below, sequenced in a study of blood T cell repertoires in COVID-19. Generated by immunoSEQ multiplex PCR, the TCRdb table keeps only in-frame clones and is missing some. Seen here are 200,000 or so clones, 75% to 85% observed once, and the top ten hold around 12%. Sequenced: peripheral blood. The source of these receptors is a woman aged 80 or over with COVID-19, enrolled during active disease.

The chain joins TRBV25-1 to TRBJ1-3; no clear D. This CDR3 is 14 amino acids long. CDR1 is MGHDK and CDR2 is SYGVNS in the germline V gene. V lost 5 bases to trimming and J lost 0 bases, with 8 bases between them. CDR3 region: CASSSHGSGNTIYF. The CDR3, as DNA: TGTGCCAGCAGTAGCCATGGCTCTGGAAACACCATATATTTT.

The chain couples TRBV4-1 to TRBJ1-4; 7 nucleotides match TRBD1. CDR3 size: 15 residues. The V segment lost 4 bases and the J segment 6 bases; nucleotides outside the gene matches: 8. From germline, CDR1 is MGHRA and CDR2 YSYEKL. CDR3 in DNA: TGCGCCAGCAGCCGAGACAGGGTGTTATATGAAAAACTGTTTTTT. The encoded protein is CASSRDRVLYEKLFF.

The V gene is TRBV19, the J gene TRBJ1-1; D may be TRBD1 (6 bases). CDR3 size: 17 residues. Trimming shortened V by 2 bases and J by 1 base, and 17 bases separated the two germline ends. In germline, CDR1 is LNHDA, CDR2 SQIVND (reference sequence). In DNA form, the CDR3 reads TGTGCCAGTAGTATATCCCCTCGGGGGGCTTCGAACACTGAAGCTTTCTTT. Translation: CASSISPRGASNTEAFF.

V gene TRBV2 combines with J gene TRBJ1-5; TRBD1 is a possible D gene (6 bases). The CDR3 length is 15 residues. Per germline, CDR1 SNHLY and CDR2 FYNNEI. Trimming pared 2 bases from V and 9 bases from J, leaving 17 bases between. CDR3 sequence reads: CASSERLAGVGPQHF. CDR3 nucleotide sequence: TGTGCCAGCAGTGAAAGGTTGGCAGGGGTTGGGCCCCAGCATTTT. The variable domain in full, with the rest retrieved from reference TRBV2 and TRBJ1-5, is EPEVTQTPSHQVTQMGQEVILRCVPISNHLYFYWYRQILGQKVEFLVSFYNNEISEKSEIFDDQFSVERPDGSNFTLKIRSTKLEDSAMYFCASSERLAGVGPQHFGDGTRLSIL.

This clone was detected a few times. This chain links TRBV3-1 (or the pseudogene TRBV3-2) with TRBJ1-1, with TRBD1 matching over 7 bases. Germline CDR1 and CDR2: LGHDT and YNNKEL (reference sequence). The CDR3 length is 14 residues. J gave up 5 bases and V 4 bases, and 7 bases lay outside the gene matches. The DNA for the CDR3 is TGTGCCAGCAGCCGCACAGGGGAGGAAACTGAAGCTTTCTTT. As protein: CASSRTGEETEAFF.

In its sample, this clone was seen once. V gene TRBV7-3 combines with J gene TRBJ2-3, with 11 positions matching TRBD2. In germline, CDR1 is SGHTA, CDR2 FQGTGA. The length of the CDR3 is 15 residues. After removal of 5 bases from V and 2 bases from J, the junction contained 3 bases not matched to a gene. DNA for the CDR3: TGTGCCAGCAGCCGACTAGCGGGACCCACAGATACGCAGTATTTT. Protein product: CASSRLAGPTDTQYF.

The rearrangement uses TRBV3-1 (or the pseudogene TRBV3-2) and TRBJ1-1, with 7 bases identical to TRBD1. V shed 2 bases and J 3 bases; nucleotides not matched to a gene: 6. The CDR3 is made up of 15 amino acids. CDR1 is LGHDT, CDR2 YNNKEL, per germline (reference sequence). CDR3 in DNA: TGTGCCAGCAGCCAATTGTCAGGGGGTGACACTGAAGCTTTCTTT. Protein: CASSQLSGGDTEAFF.

V usage is TRBV19 and J usage is TRBJ1-6, with D tentatively TRBD1 (6 bases). This CDR3 spans 14 amino acids. Trimming removed 3 bases at V and 9 bases at J, with 12 bases between. The germline gives CDR1 LNHDA, CDR2 SQIVND (reference sequence). CDR3 in amino acids: CASSMTGGRSPLHF. In DNA, the CDR3 is TGTGCCAGTAGTATGACGGGGGGGCGTTCACCCCTCCACTTT.

The chain uses TRBV7-3 and TRBJ2-3, with 12 bases that match TRBD1. CDR3 length: 16 amino acids. V was pared by 5 bases and J by 4 bases, with 7 bases of the junction left unmatched. Germline V lookup: CDR1 SGHTA, CDR2 FQGTGA. CDR3 region: CASSRSGTGGADTQYF. CDR3 in DNA: TGTGCCAGCAGCCGGAGCGGGACAGGGGGCGCAGATACGCAGTATTTT.

This chain connects TRBV7-6 to TRBJ2-3, with TRBD2 identical over 10 bases. Germline values: CDR1 SGHVS, CDR2 FNYEAQ. The V gene end was trimmed by 1 base and the J gene end by 1 base; junction bases not matched to a gene: 2. This CDR3 comprises 16 residues. CDR3 in DNA: TGTGCCAGCAGCTTAGGGCTAGCGGGGGGCACAGATACGCAGTATTTT. Residues: CASSLGLAGGTDTQYF.

V is TRBV5-1 and J is TRBJ1-3, with 8 bases matching TRBD1. The CDR3 is 16 residues long. CDR1 and CDR2 (germline): SGHRS, YFSETQ. V lost 2 bases to trimming and J lost 0 bases; unmatched junction nucleotides: 4. The CDR3 loop is CASSFQGAGSGNTIYF. The CDR3 bases are TGCGCCAGCAGCTTTCAGGGGGCCGGCTCTGGAAACACCATATATTTT.

The gene calls are TRBV29-1 and TRBJ1-4; D is unclear. CDR3 length: 17 residues. Trimming cost V 0 bases and J 8 bases, with 22 bases left between them. Germline-derived CDR1 and CDR2 are SQVTM and ANQGSEA. CDR3: CSVEDSGQALAGEKLFF. The CDR3 nucleotides read TGCAGCGTTGAAGATAGCGGGCAGGCCCTGGCGGGGGAAAAACTGTTTTTT.

The rearrangement links TRBV15 to TRBJ2-7; TRBD1 is a possible D gene (7 bases). Germline lookup yields CDR1 LNHNV and CDR2 YYDKDF (reference sequence). Deletions cut 5 bases from V and 6 bases from J, with 23 bases between. This CDR3 has 16 residues. The CDR3 coding sequence is TGTGCCACCAGCCGACAGGGCCCGGGGGCCTCTGGCGAGCAGTACTTC. Translating gives CATSRQGPGASGEQYF.